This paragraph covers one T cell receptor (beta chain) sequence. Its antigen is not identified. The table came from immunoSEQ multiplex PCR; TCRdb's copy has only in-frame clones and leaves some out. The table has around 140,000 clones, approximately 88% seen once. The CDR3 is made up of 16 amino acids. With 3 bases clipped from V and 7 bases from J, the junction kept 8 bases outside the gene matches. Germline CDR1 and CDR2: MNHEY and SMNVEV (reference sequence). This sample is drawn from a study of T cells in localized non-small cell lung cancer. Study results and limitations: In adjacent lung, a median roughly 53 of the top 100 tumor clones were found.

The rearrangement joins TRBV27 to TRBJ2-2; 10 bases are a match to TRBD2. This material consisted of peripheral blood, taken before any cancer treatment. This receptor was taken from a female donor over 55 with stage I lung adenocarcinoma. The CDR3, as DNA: TGTGCCAGCAGTTTCCCACCTAGCGGGAGAGGCGGGGAGCTGTTTTTT. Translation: CASSFPPSGRGGELFF.